This T cell receptor (beta chain) was sequenced in a study of blood T cell repertoires in COVID-19 (dated by TCRdb to the early 2020s). General notes on the study: The collaborator samples originated in the United States, Italy and Spain and spanned the acute and convalescent phases of COVID-19. The material from the prospective study consisted of cDNA or gDNA derived from T cells, B-cell-depleted T cells, or PBMCs. The dataset comprised deeply sampled blood TCRbeta repertoires from subjects exposed to, actively infected with, or recovered from COVID-19. The repertoires were released in a freely available public database meant as a resource for research on the immune response to SARS-CoV-2. Samples were obtained from the ongoing ImmuneRACE study (first 160 participants) and from 1,200 or so subjects provided by 6 global collaborators. A de-identified subject ID, COVID-19 status, age in years and sex were almost always included in the sample metadata. HLA class I and class II types, where available, came from metadata supplied by the sample provider rather than from assay-based typing. Results and caveats for the whole study, not just this receptor: Clinical and demographic metadata were provided uncurated, with the amount varying by source and participant.

In Seattle, one collaborating source enrolled patients while the infection was active and tracked those patients longitudinally over the course of disease. Whole blood was collected in K2EDTA tubes by collaborating institutions according to the institutions' own protocols. For TCRbeta analysis, collaborator samples were shipped as frozen whole blood, as isolated PBMCs, or as DNA extracted from either sample type. TCRbeta CDR3 regions were amplified from genomic DNA using the immunoSEQ Assay, a bias-controlled multiplex PCR. Concerning the study's data processing: The number of nucleated cells in each sample was estimated from the amplification of reference gene primers within the assay. To quantify the absolute abundance of each unique TCRbeta CDR3 rearrangement, sequence reads were collapsed and filtered. Productive Simpson clonality was computed per sample as the square root of Simpson's diversity index over productive rearrangements. TCRdb carries this immuneACCESS record with in-frame sequences only. Its versions omit some clonotypes, under half of them owing to an unresolved V gene in the studies checked, with the rest unexplained. D and trimming were read from the DNA, whereas the V and J calls and clone size are those reported in that table. The sample table shows 250,000 to 350,000 clones, and more than 70% are seen once. The ten largest clones represent about 11% of the sample.

Between the V and J ends, shortened by 0 bases and 4 bases respectively, the junction contains 13 bases. Inclusive of the bounding cysteine and phenylalanine, the CDR3 is 15 residues long. Only CDR3 DNA remains: 45 bases, in frame from the first base. Taken from the germline V gene, the CDR1 and CDR2 loops are MNHEY and SVGAGI. In regard to this clone: The antigen this receptor binds is unknown. The input lacks base qualities; no much larger clone sits a single base away.

This clonotype originated in a woman in her 30s with COVID-19, enrolled during active disease. The sequencing sample was made of peripheral blood. Recombination linked TRBV6-5 to TRBJ2-7; TRBD2 is a weak D gene call, 6 bases matching. Here the CDR3 is given as CASSYSRLAPYEQYF. The sequenced DNA: TGTGCCAGCAGTTACTCAAGGCTAGCGCCTTACGAGCAGTACTTC.